This record covers a single TCR beta chain. Antigen: not known. Around 9.5 milliliters of peripheral blood were drawn from each donor. Through a sample-barcoded 5' primer and a J-beta primer mix, a second PCR was run for roughly 6 to 11 cycles. TCRdb re-called the 5' RACE reads with MiXCR, one entry per CDR3 protein. The table records 750,000 to 950,000 distinct CDR3 sequences, 53% of them present only once. The data belong to a study of blood T cells in healthy people across ages. Study-wide findings and caveats: In older individuals, TCR beta diversity per million T cells was lower, falling roughly linearly with age. Both higher diversity and more naive CD4+ cells marked long-lived donors when set against aged donors.

The V gene lost 4 bases and the J gene lost 0 bases, with 7 bases spanning the gap. This CDR3 region has 14 residues. CDR1 and CDR2 (germline): SEHNR, FQNEAQ (reference sequence). V usage is TRBV7-9 and J usage is TRBJ1-5, with D perhaps TRBD1 (5 bases). The receptor comes from a man aged 80 or over in good health. Sequencing used blood. The CDR3 sequence is CASSSDNSNQPQHF. The CDR3 DNA sequence: TGTGCCAGCAGCTCGGACAATAGCAATCAGCCCCAGCATTTT.